These T cell receptor beta chains were read from a single sample in a study of CD8 T cells in ankylosing spondylitis. TCRdb re-derived calls from the 5' RACE reads in MiXCR, one entry per CDR3 protein. The table records about 90,000 distinct CDR3 sequences, roughly 8.5% of them present only once. Sequenced: blood, either unsorted or a sorted T cell fraction (not recorded which). These receptors came from a male donor with ankylosing spondylitis. The CDR3 runs from the conserved cysteine through the conserved F or W. Each record gives: CDR3 length, V gene, D gene, J gene, clone size, CDR3 protein, CDR3 DNA. The D gene is left open where the match is weak. The size of a clone is reported for some rows only, either as once, few or many, or as a class for expanded clones.

CDR3 length: 14
V gene: TRBV6-1
D gene: NA
J gene: TRBJ1-2
clone size: NA
CDR3 protein: CASHPLRKSYGYTF
CDR3 DNA: TGTGCCTCCCACCCCCTAAGAAAGAGCTATGGCTACACCTTC

CDR3 length: 15
V gene: TRBV3-1
D gene: NA
J gene: TRBJ2-7
clone size: NA
CDR3 protein: CASSQWDLTRDEQYF
CDR3 DNA: TGTGCCAGCAGCCAATGGGACTTAACACGGGACGAGCAGTACTTC

CDR3 length: 16
V gene: TRBV20-1
D gene: TRBD2
J gene: TRBJ2-3
clone size: few
CDR3 protein: CSARDQLAGSADTQYF
CDR3 DNA: TGCAGTGCTAGAGATCAACTAGCGGGCAGTGCAGATACGCAGTATTTT

CDR3 length: 16
V gene: TRBV7-9
D gene: TRBD1
J gene: TRBJ2-3
clone size: NA
CDR3 protein: CASSLRRGPSTDTQYF
CDR3 DNA: TGTGCCAGCAGCTTACGCAGGGGGCCGAGCACAGATACGCAGTATTTT

CDR3 length: 14
V gene: TRBV5-1
D gene: TRBD1
J gene: TRBJ1-4
clone size: few
CDR3 protein: CASSPTGYREKLFF
CDR3 DNA: TGCGCCAGCAGCCCGACAGGGTATCGGGAAAAACTGTTTTTT

CDR3 length: 14
V gene: TRBV27
D gene: NA
J gene: TRBJ2-3
clone size: NA
CDR3 protein: CASRTPPYTDTQYF
CDR3 DNA: TGTGCCAGCAGAACCCCCCCATACACAGATACGCAGTATTTT

CDR3 length: 13
V gene: TRBV20-1
D gene: TRBD1
J gene: TRBJ1-4
clone size: NA
CDR3 protein: CSARTGTDEKLFF
CDR3 DNA: TGCAGTGCTCGGACAGGGACCGATGAAAAACTGTTTTTT

CDR3 length: 16
V gene: TRBV27
D gene: TRBD2
J gene: TRBJ2-1
clone size: NA
CDR3 protein: CASSPMGTSGSYEQFF
CDR3 DNA: TGTGCCAGCAGCCCAATGGGGACTAGCGGGAGCTATGAGCAGTTCTTC

CDR3 length: 14
V gene: TRBV2
D gene: TRBD1
J gene: TRBJ1-1
clone size: NA
CDR3 protein: CASSGDRGHTEAFF
CDR3 DNA: TGTGCCAGCAGTGGGGACAGGGGGCATACTGAAGCTTTCTTT

CDR3 length: 17
V gene: TRBV15
D gene: TRBD1
J gene: TRBJ2-2
clone size: many
CDR3 protein: CATSRGKTGKYGGELFF
CDR3 DNA: TGTGCCACCAGCAGAGGAAAGACAGGGAAATATGGCGGGGAGCTGTTTTTT

CDR3 length: 16
V gene: TRBV5-1
D gene: TRBD1
J gene: TRBJ1-1
clone size: many
CDR3 protein: CASSYDRDRGHTEAFF
CDR3 DNA: TGCGCCAGCAGCTACGACCGGGACAGGGGCCACACTGAAGCTTTCTTT

CDR3 length: 18
V gene: TRBV11-2
D gene: NA
J gene: TRBJ2-1
clone size: NA
CDR3 protein: CASSLGGGGTYSYNEQFF
CDR3 DNA: TGTGCCAGCAGCTTAGGCGGAGGAGGGACATATTCCTACAATGAGCAGTTCTTC

CDR3 length: 16
V gene: TRBV14
D gene: NA
J gene: TRBJ2-3
clone size: few
CDR3 protein: CASNQPRDPRTDTQYF
CDR3 DNA: TGTGCCAGCAACCAACCAAGGGACCCGCGGACAGATACGCAGTATTTT

CDR3 length: 15
V gene: TRBV7-9
D gene: NA
J gene: TRBJ1-5
clone size: few
CDR3 protein: CASSSQGVGNQPQHF
CDR3 DNA: TGTGCCAGCAGCTCACAGGGCGTTGGCAATCAGCCCCAGCATTTT

CDR3 length: 15
V gene: TRBV3-1
D gene: NA
J gene: TRBJ1-6
clone size: NA
CDR3 protein: CASSLEIMGNSPLHF
CDR3 DNA: TGTGCCAGCAGCCTCGAAATAATGGGGAACTCACCCCTCCACTTT

CDR3 length: 15
V gene: TRBV19
D gene: NA
J gene: TRBJ1-5
clone size: NA
CDR3 protein: CASSINPGTAQPQHF
CDR3 DNA: TGTGCCAGTAGTATAAATCCCGGGACGGCCCAGCCCCAGCATTTT

CDR3 length: 11
V gene: TRBV7-9
D gene: NA
J gene: TRBJ2-1
clone size: many
CDR3 protein: CASSLGEKEFF
CDR3 DNA: TGTGCCAGCAGCTTAGGTGAAAAAGAGTTCTTC

CDR3 length: 15
V gene: TRBV12-3/TRBV12-4
D gene: TRBD1
J gene: TRBJ2-5
clone size: many
CDR3 protein: CASSWGTGRQETQYF
CDR3 DNA: TGTGCCAGCAGTTGGGGGACAGGCCGTCAAGAGACCCAGTACTTC

CDR3 length: 13
V gene: TRBV6-1
D gene: NA
J gene: TRBJ1-1
clone size: NA
CDR3 protein: CASSSSENTEAFF
CDR3 DNA: TGTGCCAGCAGCTCGTCGGAGAACACTGAAGCTTTCTTT

CDR3 length: 12
V gene: TRBV20-1
D gene: NA
J gene: TRBJ2-1
clone size: many
CDR3 protein: CSANVRYNEQFF
CDR3 DNA: TGCAGTGCTAATGTTCGATACAATGAGCAGTTCTTC

CDR3 length: 15
V gene: TRBV20-1
D gene: TRBD2
J gene: TRBJ2-1
clone size: NA
CDR3 protein: CSALSRERSYNEQFF
CDR3 DNA: TGCAGTGCCTTGTCGCGGGAGAGGTCCTACAATGAGCAGTTCTTC

CDR3 length: 15
V gene: TRBV13
D gene: TRBD1
J gene: TRBJ1-2
clone size: NA
CDR3 protein: CASSLEGQGVVGYTF
CDR3 DNA: TGTGCCAGCAGCTTAGAAGGACAGGGGGTTGTCGGCTACACCTTC

CDR3 length: 13
V gene: TRBV24-1
D gene: TRBD2
J gene: TRBJ2-3
clone size: NA
CDR3 protein: CAIREGPGDTQYF
CDR3 DNA: TGTGCCATCCGGGAGGGCCCAGGGGATACGCAGTATTTT

CDR3 length: 18
V gene: TRBV19
D gene: TRBD2
J gene: TRBJ2-3
clone size: NA
CDR3 protein: CASRIGALAGASTDTQYF
CDR3 DNA: TGTGCCAGTAGAATCGGAGCGCTAGCGGGGGCTAGCACAGATACGCAGTATTTT

CDR3 length: 14
V gene: TRBV12-3/TRBV12-4
D gene: TRBD2
J gene: TRBJ2-1
clone size: many
CDR3 protein: CASTPGRAYNEQFF
CDR3 DNA: TGTGCCAGCACCCCAGGGAGGGCCTACAATGAGCAGTTCTTC

CDR3 length: 13
V gene: TRBV12-3/TRBV12-4
D gene: NA
J gene: TRBJ2-1
clone size: many
CDR3 protein: CASSRLVRGRQFF
CDR3 DNA: TGTGCCAGCAGCCGACTAGTACGGGGTAGGCAGTTCTTC